The 9 T cell receptor beta chains presented below share a single source sample, sequenced in a study of human T cells and chemical hapten exposure. Stated time point: pre-sensitization, week 0. Treatment defined: therapeutic diphenylcyclopropenone sensitization with weekly scalp DPC. TCRdb reprocessed the RACE reads via MiXCR and lists one record per CDR3 protein. Here the sample spans more than 250,000 distinct CDR3 sequences, about 8.1% being singletons. The starting material was whole blood, obtained in connection with sensitization to the hapten diphenylcyclopropenone (DPC). The receptors here all came from a woman between 40 and 55 years old with alopecia areata. Some clones in this sample may be carry-over from other donors' samples.

The table lists this clonotype with many counts. The genes are TRBV6-4 and TRBJ2-3, with no clear D. CDR3 length: 13 residues. V was clipped by 3 bases and J by 0 bases, with 4 bases between them. From germline, CDR1 is MRHNA and CDR2 SNTAGT. CDR3 amino acids: CASSEASTDTQYF. Here the CDR3 DNA reads TGTGCCAGCAGTGAAGCGAGCACAGATACGCAGTATTTT.

This clonotype was recorded many times. This chain joins TRBV2 and TRBJ1-4, with D perhaps TRBD1 (5 bases). V lost 7 bases and J 4 bases, leaving 19 bases between the germline ends. Germline V gene sequence: CDR1 SNHLY, CDR2 FYNNEI. The CDR3 is 16 amino acids. The CDR3 region is CASIPQGGLGNEKLFF. For the CDR3, the DNA is TGTGCCAGCATCCCCCAGGGCGGCCTGGGTAATGAAAAACTGTTTTTT. Supplemented by reference TRBV2 and TRBJ1-4, the full variable domain reads EPEVTQTPSHQVTQMGQEVILRCVPISNHLYFYWYRQILGQKVEFLVSFYNNEISEKSEIFDDQFSVERPDGSNFTLKIRSTKLEDSAMYFCASIPQGGLGNEKLFFGSGTQLSVL.

The gene calls are TRBV7-8 and TRBJ2-3; D is unclear. CDR3 size: 14 residues. V lost 5 bases and J 2 bases, leaving 11 bases between the germline ends. Germline V CDR1 and CDR2: SGHVS, FQNEAQ. CDR3 loop: CASSRASYTDTQYF. As DNA, the CDR3 is TGTGCCAGCAGCCGCGCCAGCTACACAGATACGCAGTATTTT.

This clonotype was observed many times. The rearrangement links TRBV12-3 or TRBV12-4 to TRBJ1-1; D remains ambiguous. Trimming cost V 6 bases and J 3 bases, with 8 bases left between them. The CDR3 has 12 residues. The chain's CDR3 is CASRIRDTEAFF. The CDR3 DNA reads as TGTGCCAGCAGGATCAGAGACACTGAAGCTTTCTTT.

This clonotype was seen more than once but under ten times. The chain employs TRBV25-1 and TRBJ2-7; the match to TRBD1 covers 10 bases. The CDR3 length is 14 residues. With 3 bases clipped from V and 5 bases from J, the junction kept 4 bases outside the gene matches. Germline CDR1 reads MGHDK; CDR2 reads SYGVNS. For the CDR3, the DNA is TGTGCCAGCAGTGATCGACAGGGGGCAAACGAGCAGTACTTC. The encoded protein is CASSDRQGANEQYF.

The V call is TRBV30, the J call TRBJ2-1; D not resolved. V was shortened by 0 bases and J by 10 bases, with 13 bases between the two germline ends. This CDR3 is built from 13 residues. The germline V gene has CDR1 GTSNPN and CDR2 SVGIG (reference sequence). The CDR3 reads CAWSVLTRREQFF. The CDR3 region has the DNA TGTGCCTGGAGTGTCCTGACCCGGAGAGAGCAGTTCTTC.

This clonotype has only a few counts. The J gene is TRBJ1-5, the V gene TRBV12-3 or TRBV12-4; no clear D. Trimming cost V 8 bases and J 0 bases, with 11 bases left between them. CDR3 size: 14 residues. DNA for the CDR3: TGTGCCAGCGCCCGACATTTTAGCAATCAGCCCCAGCATTTT. Its protein is CASARHFSNQPQHF.

This rearrangement joins TRBV20-1 to TRBJ1-1; D is unclear. This CDR3 region has 15 residues. V lost 3 bases to trimming and J lost 1 base, with 15 bases between them. The germline V gene encodes CDR1 DFQATT and CDR2 SNEGSKA (reference sequence). In DNA form, the CDR3 reads TGCAGTGCTAGGTTTTTGATGGCGCAGAACACTGAAGCTTTCTTT. The encoded protein is CSARFLMAQNTEAFF.

The chain recombines TRBV21-1 with TRBJ2-6; the D call of TRBD2 is as the table states it, not checked on the DNA. TRBV21-1 is described as a pseudogene. The CDR3 has 20 amino acids. This CDR3 reads CASSKVHRTSGSSGANVLTF. The DNA of the CDR3 is TGTGCCAGCAGCAAAGTCCACCGGACTAGCGGGAGCTCTGGGGCCAACGTCCTGACTTTC.